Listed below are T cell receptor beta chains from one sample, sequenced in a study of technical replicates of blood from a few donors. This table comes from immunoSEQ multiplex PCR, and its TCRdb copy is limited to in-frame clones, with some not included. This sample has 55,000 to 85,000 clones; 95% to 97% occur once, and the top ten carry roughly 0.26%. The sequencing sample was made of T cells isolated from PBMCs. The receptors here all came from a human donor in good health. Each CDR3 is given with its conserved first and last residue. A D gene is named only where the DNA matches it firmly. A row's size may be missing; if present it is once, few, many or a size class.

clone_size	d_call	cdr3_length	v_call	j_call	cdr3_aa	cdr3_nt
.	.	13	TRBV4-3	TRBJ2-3	CASSQELTDTQYF	TGCGCCAGCAGCCAGGAACTAACAGATACGCAGTATTTT
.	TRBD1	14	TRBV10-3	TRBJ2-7	CAIRGQGFGDEQYF	TGTGCCATCAGGGGACAGGGCTTTGGGGACGAGCAGTACTTC
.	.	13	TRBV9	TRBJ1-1	CASSKTMNTEAFF	TGTGCCAGCAGCAAAACTATGAACACTGAAGCTTTCTTT
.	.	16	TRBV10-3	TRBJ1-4	CAISESGGLGDEKLFF	TGTGCCATCAGTGAGTCTGGAGGCCTTGGAGATGAAAAACTGTTTTTT
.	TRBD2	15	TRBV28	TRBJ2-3	CASSSKREISDTQYF	TGTGCCAGCAGTTCAAAGCGGGAGATCTCGGATACGCAGTATTTT
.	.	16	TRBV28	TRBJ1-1	CASSPGTGPRNTEAFF	TGTGCCAGCAGTCCCGGAACAGGGCCGAGGAACACTGAAGCTTTCTTT
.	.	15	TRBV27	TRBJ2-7	CASSLSTARGYEQYF	TGTGCCAGCAGTTTATCGACGGCCCGGGGCTACGAGCAGTACTTC
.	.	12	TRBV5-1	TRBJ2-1	CASSTPGTEQFF	TGCGCCAGCAGCACTCCGGGTACTGAGCAGTTCTTC
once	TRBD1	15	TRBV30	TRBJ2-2	CAWSQDRENTGELFF	TGTGCCTGGAGCCAAGACAGGGAGAACACCGGGGAGCTGTTTTTT
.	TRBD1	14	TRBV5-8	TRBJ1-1	CASSLQGANTEAFF	TGTGCCAGCAGCTTACAGGGGGCCAACACTGAAGCTTTCTTT
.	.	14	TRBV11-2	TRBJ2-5	CASSSPEDRETQYF	TGTGCCAGCAGCTCCCCGGAGGACCGAGAGACCCAGTACTTC
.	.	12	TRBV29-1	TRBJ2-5	CSVSFQQETQYF	TGCAGCGTTAGTTTCCAGCAAGAGACCCAGTACTTC
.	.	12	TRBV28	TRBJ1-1	CASRGQGREAFF	TGTGCCAGCAGGGGGCAGGGGCGAGAAGCTTTCTTT
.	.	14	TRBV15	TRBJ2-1	CATSRDREIQEQFF	TGTGCCACCAGCAGAGATCGGGAGATTCAAGAGCAGTTCTTC
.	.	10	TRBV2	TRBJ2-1	CASRAREQFF	TGTGCCAGCAGGGCTCGTGAGCAGTTCTTC
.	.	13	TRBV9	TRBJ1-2	CASSATGIGGYTF	TGTGCCAGCAGCGCAACAGGGATAGGCGGCTACACCTTC
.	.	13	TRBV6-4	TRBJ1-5	CASSERATQPQHF	TGTGCCAGCAGTGAGAGGGCCACTCAGCCCCAGCATTTT
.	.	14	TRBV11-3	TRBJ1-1	CASSLVSVNTEAFF	TGTGCCAGCAGCTTAGTGTCTGTGAACACTGAAGCTTTCTTT
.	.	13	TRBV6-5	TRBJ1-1	CASSSTGNTEAFF	TGTGCCAGCAGTTCGACAGGGAACACTGAAGCTTTCTTT
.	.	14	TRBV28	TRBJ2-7	CASSSSGGGYEQYF	TGTGCCAGCAGTTCTTCAGGGGGAGGCTACGAGCAGTACTTC
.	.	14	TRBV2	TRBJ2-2	CASSETENTGELFF	TGTGCCAGCAGTGAAACTGAGAACACCGGGGAGCTGTTTTTT
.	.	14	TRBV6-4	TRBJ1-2	CASSDSEGLYGYTF	TGTGCCAGCAGTGACTCGGAGGGGCTCTATGGCTACACCTTC
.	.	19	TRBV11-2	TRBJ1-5	CASRDPSAGKWEGHQPQHF	TGTGCCAGCAGGGATCCCTCAGCTGGAAAGTGGGAGGGCCATCAGCCCCAGCATTTT
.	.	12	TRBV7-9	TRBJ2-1	CASSSLVYEQFF	TGTGCCAGCAGCTCACTAGTATATGAGCAGTTCTTC
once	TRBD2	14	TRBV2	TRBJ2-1	CASRAGLARDEQFF	TGTGCCAGCAGGGCGGGACTAGCTCGCGATGAGCAGTTCTTC